This T cell receptor beta chain was sequenced for a study of cytomegalovirus exposure and HLA in healthy donors. CDR3 length: 14 amino acids. V lost 5 bases and J lost 0, with 10 bases in between. Germline assignment: CDR1 KGHSH and CDR2 LQKENI. Here immunoSEQ multiplex PCR was the method, and the copy in TCRdb shows in-frame clones only, minus some. The table lists tens of thousands of clones, roughly 94% of them singletons, with 1.2% to 1.5% in the top ten. The chain has TRBV18 and TRBJ1-1; the D gene is possibly TRBD1 (6 bases). The clonotype was recovered from a man younger than 30 in good health and CMV-seropositive. Sequenced material: PBMCs. CDR3 coding DNA: TGTGCCAGCTCAGAACGGACAGTGAACACTGAAGCTTTCTTT. This encodes CASSERTVNTEAFF.